The entry below gives a single TCR beta chain sequence along with its context. The primer mix had 60 Vbeta and 13 Jbeta primers. Profiling relied on immunoSEQ multiplex PCR, and the TCRdb table lists in-frame clones only, not all of them. Counted here are about 200,000 clones, 75% to 80% occurring once; the ten biggest clones make up roughly 1.9%. This record belongs to a study of cytomegalovirus exposure and HLA in healthy donors. There are 15 residues in the CDR3. Germline lookup yields CDR1 MNHEY and CDR2 SVGAGI. V lost 4 bases and J lost 1, with 11 bases in between. The receptor was derived from a male donor in good health and CMV-seronegative. Sequenced material: PBMCs. The V and J genes are TRBV6-5 and TRBJ2-4; weak D call: TRBD2 (5 bases). CDR3 DNA sequence: TGTGCCAGCAGTTGGATTGGCGGGGCCAAAAACATTCAGTACTTC. Its protein product is CASSWIGGAKNIQYF.